The source of this T cell receptor (beta chain) is a study of blood T cell repertoires in COVID-19. Overall study context: Samples of COVID-19 (acute and convalescent) were obtained from the United States, Italy and Spain.

The CDR3 consists of 16 residues. V was clipped by 7 bases and J by 6 bases; unmatched bases: 10. Germline CDR1 SNHLY, CDR2 FYNNEI. Using immunoSEQ multiplex PCR, the repertoire was profiled, and TCRdb retains in-frame clones only, with some absent. The table records about 160,000 clones, 90% to 95% of them present only once. The material sequenced was peripheral blood. The V gene is TRBV2, the J gene TRBJ2-2; TRBD2 aligns across 11 bases. This receptor was taken from a woman aged 45-65 years with acute or convalescent COVID-19. The chain's CDR3 is CASKPGLAAPPGELFF. DNA of the CDR3: TGTGCCAGCAAGCCGGGACTAGCGGCACCCCCCGGGGAGCTGTTTTTT. The complete variable domain, with remaining parts taken from reference TRBV2 and TRBJ2-2, reads EPEVTQTPSHQVTQMGQEVILRCVPISNHLYFYWYRQILGQKVEFLVSFYNNEISEKSEIFDDQFSVERPDGSNFTLKIRSTKLEDSAMYFCASKPGLAAPPGELFFGEGSRLTVL.